Given below is one T cell receptor beta chain in context. Per the germline V gene, CDR1 is SGHTS and CDR2 is YDEGEE. The CDR3 is 15 residues long. Trimming took 6 bases from V and 4 from J; bases not matched to a gene: 11. The source of the sample is a study of T cell responses to AZD1222 COVID-19 vaccine. Overall study: Combined were second doses at about 4 or about 12 weeks.

Produced via immunoSEQ multiplex PCR; TCRdb's table is partial and in-frame only. Of 200,000 or so clones in the sample, around 90% were seen once. This TCR came from an adult in good health. The source was peripheral blood, collected on day 0 of AZD1222 vaccination. The rearrangement links TRBV5-8 to TRBJ1-2; 8 nucleotides align to TRBD1. The DNA for the CDR3 is TGTGCCAGCATCACCAGGTCAGGGGGCGTCTATGGCTACACCTTC. Its protein is CASITRSGGVYGYTF.